This T cell receptor beta chain was sequenced for a study of blood T cell repertoires in COVID-19. V was trimmed by 0 bases and J by 5 bases, leaving 13 bases between them. The CDR3 sequence is 16 residues long. CDR1 is SGHDN and CDR2 is FVKESK in the germline V gene. This clone was recorded once. Using immunoSEQ multiplex PCR, the repertoire was profiled, and TCRdb retains in-frame clones only, with some absent. This sample has approximately 52,000 clones; 84% occur once, and the top ten carry roughly 13%. The V gene is TRBV14, the J gene TRBJ2-2; D remains unclear. The sample was peripheral blood. The TCR comes from an elderly woman with acute or convalescent COVID-19. This CDR3 reads CASSQDVAEKTGELFF. In nucleotides, the CDR3 is TGTGCCAGCAGCCAAGACGTCGCAGAAAAAACCGGGGAGCTGTTTTTT.